The clone carrying this TCR beta chain has only one observation. Its antigen is still unknown. The data were taken from a study of cytomegalovirus exposure and HLA in healthy donors. Study-wide findings and caveats: At a 0.05 false discovery rate, a later analysis found over 15,000 TCR beta sequences to be associated with HLA alleles.

Per germline, CDR1 LNHDA and CDR2 SQIVND (reference sequence). Unmatched junction bases numbered 15, after V lost 10 bases and J lost 9 bases. The CDR3 is 15 residues long. PCR employed 60 Vbeta and 13 Jbeta primers. Some clones are missing from TCRdb's copy, which holds only in-frame ones; the method was immunoSEQ multiplex PCR. Of just over 95,000 clones listed, 75% to 85% are singletons. J is TRBJ2-1 and V is TRBV19, with 10 bases matching TRBD1. Sequencing was performed on PBMCs. This TCR came from a woman in her forties in good health and CMV-seronegative. The CDR3 DNA reads TGTGCCACGTTGATGACCGGGACAGGGGTTGCTGAGCAGTTCTTC. This codes for CATLMTGTGVAEQFF.